This TCR beta chain was obtained from a study of tumor-infiltrating lymphocytes in primary liver carcinoma (dated by TCRdb to 2015 to 2018). Background for the entire study: Of the five patients (three men and two women, aged 30 to 69 years), four had hepatocellular carcinoma and one had combined HCC and intrahepatic cholangiocarcinoma. The tumors of the five patients were staged as T1-T3 N0M0, with maximum diameters ranging from about 4.2 to 10 cm. Each sample produced roughly 3.5 to 7.13 million productive TCRbeta reads, and read depth showed no significant difference between tissue types. TCRbeta repertoire sequencing, expression microarrays and whole-exome sequencing were combined in the study across five regions of each liver tumor, with adjacent normal tissue and blood also included. TCRbeta repertoire sequencing covered about 35 specimens from 5 patients: about 25 tumor regions, 5 adjacent noncancerous liver tissues and 5 peripheral blood samples. The roughly 24 tumor region samples were profiled with Agilent mRNA microarrays so that TCRbeta repertoire diversity could be related to the local molecular phenotype. High reproducibility was observed for the technical replicate repertoires, with mean shared-clone rates approximately 0.92 and correlation coefficients above 0.98. Points the paper makes about the study in general: Because sequencing covered only the TCR beta chain and unpaired alpha chains were not captured, true repertoire diversity is likely underestimated. The study included only a few patients, and the authors note findings should be validated in a larger study. Only roughly 7-25% of top clones appeared in all five regions of a tumor, which suggests that tumor-infiltrating T cells are spatially heterogeneous. Bulk unsorted samples precluded comparing CD4+ and CD8+ T cell repertoires. Repertoire overlap was found to be higher between tumor regions (mean roughly 35%) than between tumor-adjacent (about 17%) or tumor-blood (about 14%) pairs, consistent with antigen-driven expansion. The top 250 clones made up a significantly larger repertoire fraction in tumors than in blood (p = 0.039).

Total RNA and DNA were co-extracted from roughly 20-30 mg of bulk tissue with the AllPrep DNA/RNA mini kit, without cell sorting. Roughly five patients with histopathologically diagnosed primary liver carcinoma underwent surgical resection in China between 2015 and early 2016. Chronic HBV infection was present in the patients, and the patients were treatment-naive at sampling. Each tumor was sampled at five spatially separated regions: the superior, inferior, left-lateral and right-lateral poles and the tumor centre. Histological examination found more than 75% viable tumor cells in every tumor sample. Fresh tumor and adjacent tissue pieces were bisected; one half was stored in RNAlater at -80°C, the other sent for histology. Measured from the cysteine to the phenylalanine, the CDR3 is 14 residues long. Only CDR3 DNA remains: 42 bases, in frame from the first base. CDR1 is given as MNHEY and CDR2 as SVGEGT, both from the germline V gene.

A constant-region primer and ProtoScript II reverse transcriptase were used to reverse-transcribe TCRbeta-specific cDNA from 500 ng total RNA. Construction of the TCRbeta libraries relied on three nested rounds of multiplex PCR, following a slightly modified ARM-PCR procedure. Each of the first two PCR rounds ran for approximately 10 cycles using multiplex TRBV1-TRBV30 forward primers together with a Cbeta reverse primer. A final 25-cycle PCR with Deep VentR polymerase added sample barcodes and Illumina adapters. Before sequencing, amplicons of 200-500 bp were purified from gel using a QIAquick gel extraction kit. An Illumina HiSeq 2500 was used to sequence the TCRbeta amplicons, generating 250-bp paired-end reads. Per the original workflow: To recover full CDR3 sequences, reads were quality-trimmed using Trimmomatic v0.33 and paired reads were then merged using FLASH v1.2.11. V, D and J germline segments were assigned to the rearranged TCRbeta sequences using MiGEC v1.2.1b. Clonotype statistics and Shannon-Wiener diversity indices were computed with VDJtools v1.0.0. To cut down on sampling bias, every analysis after diversity analysis relied on just the 250 most abundant clonotypes from each sample. TCRdb passed the public sequencing reads through fastp at Q25 and MiXCR, retaining productive beta sequences. Rows are unified per CDR3 protein, each entry keeping the most common DNA and genes. TCRdb, not the original authors, processed these V and J calls. Counted in this sample were about 74,000 distinct CDR3 sequences; more than 60% of them appeared once. Clones ranked in the top ten supply approximately 30% of the sample.

Concerning this clonotype itself: Its recognized antigen is unknown. A much larger clone differs from this one at a single base, so this may be a read error.

The sequence links TRBV6-2 or TRBV6-3 to TRBJ1-5; TRBD1 might be the D gene, on 5 matching bases. This clonotype originated in a man aged 35-49 years with primary liver carcinoma and hepatitis B virus infection. The sample consisted of liver tumor tissue from sampling region 4. The sample's cell subset or site, from its label and the paper: tumor region T4, right-lateral pole. The sequenced DNA is TGTGCCAACAGTTACTCGGGGGGCAATCAGCCCCAGCATTTT. It codes for CANSYSGGNQPQHF.